This T cell receptor beta chain came from a study of T cells in Graves' hyperthyroidism and ophthalmopathy. From germline, CDR1 is SNHLY and CDR2 FYNNEI. The CDR3 sequence is 12 residues long. For this clonotype: Its target is not known. One junction end does not reproduce the germline sequence, and a read error may be involved.

TCR beta CDR3 sequences were amplified from RNA transcripts. Primed by the HTBI set, a first-round RT-PCR was run on the TCR CDR3. TCRdb fed the multiplex PCR reads into MiXCR, producing one record per CDR3 protein. Of hundreds of thousands of distinct CDR3 sequences listed, roughly 46% were seen once; the top ten hold 6.5% to 9%. Notes on the study in general: The model foresaw ophthalmopathy a median around 6 months prior to onset. The authors' 13 V-J model separated ophthalmopathy from stable hyperthyroidism.

This clonotype was obtained from an adult man with Graves' disease, either hyperthyroidism or ophthalmopathy (not recorded which). The sequenced sample consisted of peripheral blood or thyroid tissue (not recorded which). This sequence joins TRBV2 and TRBJ1-3; 8 bases are a match to TRBD1. The CDR3 spells CASSPQKDRAPF. In nucleotides, the CDR3 is TGTGCCAGCAGTCCCCAGAAGGACAGGGCCCCTTTT. Combining the CDR3 with reference TRBV2 and TRBJ1-3 gives the whole variable domain EPEVTQTPSHQVTQMGQEVILRCVPISNHLYFYWYRQILGQKVEFLVSFYNNEISEKSEIFDDQFSVERPDGSNFTLKIRSTKLEDSAMYFCASSPQKDRAPFGEGSWLTVV.